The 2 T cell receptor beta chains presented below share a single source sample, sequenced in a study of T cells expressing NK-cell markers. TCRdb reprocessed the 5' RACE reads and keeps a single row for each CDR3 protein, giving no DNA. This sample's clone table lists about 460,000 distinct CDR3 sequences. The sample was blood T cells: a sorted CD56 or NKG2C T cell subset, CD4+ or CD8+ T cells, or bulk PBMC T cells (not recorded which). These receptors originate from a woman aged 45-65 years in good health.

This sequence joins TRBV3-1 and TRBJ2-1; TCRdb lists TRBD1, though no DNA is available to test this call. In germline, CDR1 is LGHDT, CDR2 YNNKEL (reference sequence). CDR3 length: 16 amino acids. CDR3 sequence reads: CASSHAQGAAYNEQFF.

CDR3 residues: CASSLIRGGGTEAFF. J is TRBJ1-1 and V is TRBV7-2. Germline loops: CDR1 SGHTA, CDR2 FQGNSA. The CDR3 loop spans 15 amino acids.